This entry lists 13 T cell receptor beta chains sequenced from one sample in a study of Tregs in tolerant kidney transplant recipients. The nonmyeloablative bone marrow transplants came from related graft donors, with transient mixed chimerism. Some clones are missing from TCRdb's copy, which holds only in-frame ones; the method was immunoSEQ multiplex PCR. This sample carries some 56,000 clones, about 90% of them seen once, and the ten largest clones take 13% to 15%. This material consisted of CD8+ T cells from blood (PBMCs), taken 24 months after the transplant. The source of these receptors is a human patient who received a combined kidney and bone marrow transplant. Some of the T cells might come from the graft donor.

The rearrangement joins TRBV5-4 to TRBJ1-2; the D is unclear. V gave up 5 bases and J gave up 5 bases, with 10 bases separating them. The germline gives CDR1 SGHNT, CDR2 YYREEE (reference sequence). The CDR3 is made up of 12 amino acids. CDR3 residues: CASSGRGYGYTF. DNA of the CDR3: TGTGCCAGCAGTGGTCGAGGGTATGGCTACACCTTC.

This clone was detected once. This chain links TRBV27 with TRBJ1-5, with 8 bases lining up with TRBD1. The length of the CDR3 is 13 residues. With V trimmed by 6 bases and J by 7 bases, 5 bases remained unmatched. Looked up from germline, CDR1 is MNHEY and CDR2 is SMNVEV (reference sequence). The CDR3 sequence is CASSRTGNQPQHF. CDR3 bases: TGTGCCAGCAGCAGGACAGGGAACCAGCCCCAGCATTTT.

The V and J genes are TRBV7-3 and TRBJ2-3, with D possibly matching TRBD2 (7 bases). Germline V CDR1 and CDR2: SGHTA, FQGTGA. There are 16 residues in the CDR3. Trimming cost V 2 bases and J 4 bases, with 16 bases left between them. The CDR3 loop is CASSLGGGGAADTQYF. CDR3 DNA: TGTGCCAGCAGCTTAGGAGGTGGGGGGGCTGCAGATACGCAGTATTTT.

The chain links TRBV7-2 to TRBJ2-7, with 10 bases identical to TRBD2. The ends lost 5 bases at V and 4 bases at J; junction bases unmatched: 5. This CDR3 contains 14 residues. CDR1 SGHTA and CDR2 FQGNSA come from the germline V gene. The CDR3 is CASSNLAGVYEQYF. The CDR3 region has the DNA TGTGCCAGCAGCAACCTAGCGGGGGTTTACGAGCAGTACTTC.

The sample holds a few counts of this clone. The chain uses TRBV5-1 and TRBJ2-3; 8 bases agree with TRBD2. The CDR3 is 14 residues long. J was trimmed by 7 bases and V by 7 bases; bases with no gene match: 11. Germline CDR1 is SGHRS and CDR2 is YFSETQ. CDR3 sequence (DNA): TGCGCCAGCCGCTCGGGACTAGAAGGGTATACGCAGTATTTT. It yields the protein CASRSGLEGYTQYF.

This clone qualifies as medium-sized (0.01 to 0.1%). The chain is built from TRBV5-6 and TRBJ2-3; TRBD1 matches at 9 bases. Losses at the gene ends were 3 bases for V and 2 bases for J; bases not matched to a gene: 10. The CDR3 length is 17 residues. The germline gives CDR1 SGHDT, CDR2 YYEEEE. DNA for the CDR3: TGTGCCAGCAGCTCCTACCTAGGACAGGGGAACACAGATACGCAGTATTTT. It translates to CASSSYLGQGNTDTQYF.

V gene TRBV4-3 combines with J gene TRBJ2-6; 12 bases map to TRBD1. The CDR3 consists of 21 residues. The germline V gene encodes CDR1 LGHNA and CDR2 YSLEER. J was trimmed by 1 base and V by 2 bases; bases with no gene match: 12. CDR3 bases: TGCGCCAGCAGCCAAACCGGGACAGGGGGCCCTGAAGTTTCTGGGGCCAACGTCCTGACTTTC. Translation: CASSQTGTGGPEVSGANVLTF.

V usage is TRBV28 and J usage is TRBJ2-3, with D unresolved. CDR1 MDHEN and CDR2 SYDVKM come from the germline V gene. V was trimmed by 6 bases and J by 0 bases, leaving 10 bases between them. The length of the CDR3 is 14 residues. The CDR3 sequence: CASSPSTSTDTQYF. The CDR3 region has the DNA TGTGCCAGCAGCCCTAGTACTAGCACAGATACGCAGTATTTT. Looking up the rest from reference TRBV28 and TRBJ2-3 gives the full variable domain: DVKVTQSSRYLVKRTGEKVFLECVQDMDHENMFWYRQDPGLGLRLIYFSYDVKMKEKGDIPEGYSVSREKKERFSLILESASTNQTSMYLCASSPSTSTDTQYFGPGTRLTVL.

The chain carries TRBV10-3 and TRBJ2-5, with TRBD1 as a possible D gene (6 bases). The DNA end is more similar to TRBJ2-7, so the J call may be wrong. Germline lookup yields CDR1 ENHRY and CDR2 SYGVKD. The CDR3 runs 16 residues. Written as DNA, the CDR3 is TGTGCCATCAGTGAGGAGCGAGATCAGGGGACCTACGAGCAGTACTTC. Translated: CAISEERDQGTYEQYF.

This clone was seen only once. This chain's CDR3 is CASSGGKSYEQYF. The CDR3 bases are TGTGCCAGCAGCGGGGGGAAAAGCTACGAGCAGTACTTC. The rearrangement joins TRBV4-2 to TRBJ2-7, with D perhaps TRBD2 (6 bases). The CDR3 totals 13 residues. Germline values: CDR1 LGHNA, CDR2 YNFKEQ. The V and J ends lost 5 bases and 3 bases respectively, with 11 bases between them.

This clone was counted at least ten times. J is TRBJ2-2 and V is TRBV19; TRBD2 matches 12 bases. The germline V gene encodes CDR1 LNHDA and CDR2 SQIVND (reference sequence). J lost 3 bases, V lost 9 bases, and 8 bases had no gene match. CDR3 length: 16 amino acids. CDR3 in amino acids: CASRSLAGGDTGELFF. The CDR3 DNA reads TGTGCCAGCCGATCCCTAGCGGGGGGGGACACCGGGGAGCTGTTTTTT.

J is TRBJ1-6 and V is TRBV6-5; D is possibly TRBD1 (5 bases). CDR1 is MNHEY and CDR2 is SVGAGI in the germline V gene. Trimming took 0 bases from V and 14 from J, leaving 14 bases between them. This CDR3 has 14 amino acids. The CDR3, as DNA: TGTGCCAGCAGTTACTCAGTTGCCGGGGGGACCCTCCACTTT. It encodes CASSYSVAGGTLHF.

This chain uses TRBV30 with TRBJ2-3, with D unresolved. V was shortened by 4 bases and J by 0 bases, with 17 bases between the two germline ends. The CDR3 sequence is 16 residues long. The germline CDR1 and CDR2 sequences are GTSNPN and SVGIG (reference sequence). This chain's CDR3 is CAWTPDTFSSTDTQYF. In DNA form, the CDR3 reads TGTGCCTGGACGCCTGACACCTTCTCTAGCACAGATACGCAGTATTTT. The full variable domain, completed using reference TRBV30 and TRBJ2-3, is SQTIHQWPATLVQPVGSPLSLECTVEGTSNPNLYWYRQAAGRGLQLLFYSVGIGQISSEVPQNLSASRPQDRQFILSSKKLLLSDSGFYLCAWTPDTFSSTDTQYFGPGTRLTVL.